The entry that follows covers one T cell receptor (beta chain) sequence. Its antigen is not yet known. No base qualities exist here, and no much larger clone lies one base off it. Libraries were prepared through PCR. TCRdb shows the sequencer as Illumina HiSeq 4000. The TCR beta-chain CDR3 region of each patient was profiled by high-throughput sequencing. The authors' pipeline ran thus. A classifier to discriminate distant-metastatic papillary thyroid cancer patients was built from CDR3 differences across clinicopathological groups. To measure repertoire diversity the researchers used the Shannon index, while the Morisita-Horn index served to gauge how similar the tumor and blood repertoires were. TCRdb's own reprocessing of the public reads used fastp at Q25 and MiXCR and kept productive beta chains. The authors' filters were not applied to this entry. This sample lists 32,000 or so clones; roughly a sixth were detected once. The ten biggest clones cover over 10% of the sample.

CDR1 and CDR2 are drawn from the germline V gene: MDHEN, SYDVKM. The CDR3 spans 18 residues, from the cysteine through the phenylalanine. This entry keeps only the CDR3 DNA: 54 bases, framed from base 1. The junction shows trimming of 5 bases on V and 0 bases on J, and the gene matches do not reach 12 bases of it. These data are taken from a study of metastatic and nonmetastatic thyroid tumors (dated by TCRdb to between 2020 and 2021). General notes on the study: The researchers compared repertoires between peripheral blood samples and tumor or nodule tissue samples from patients with malignant or benign thyroid disease. Study-wide conclusions, independent of this receptor: In both blood and tumor samples, malignant tumors were reported to have significantly higher TCR beta diversity than benign nodules.

No patient had received any treatment before thyroid surgery. Patient clinical samples collected from the early 2010s to the late 2010s were retrospectively analysed using T-cell receptor beta sequencing. The sequenced material came from blood. The clonotype originates from a male donor with papillary thyroid cancer or a benign thyroid nodule (not recorded which). Some clones in this sample may be carry-over from other donors' samples. The chain was built from TRBV28 and TRBJ2-7, with 11 bases in between that match TRBD2. The CDR3 amino acid sequence is: CASSLSGTSGILSYEQYF. The sequenced DNA is TGTGCCAGCAGTCTATCCGGGACTAGCGGTATTCTCTCCTACGAGCAGTACTTC. The CDR3 plus the reference TRBV28 and TRBJ2-7 genes for the other parts give the full variable domain: DVKVTQSSRYLVKRTGEKVFLECVQDMDHENMFWYRQDPGLGLRLIYFSYDVKMKEKGDIPEGYSVSREKKERFSLILESASTNQTSMYLCASSLSGTSGILSYEQYFGPGTRLTVT.